The 23 T cell receptor beta chains presented below share a single source sample, sequenced in a study of blood T cell repertoires in COVID-19. Measured with immunoSEQ multiplex PCR; TCRdb has only the in-frame clones, and not every one. The profile shows 200,000 or so clones, around 80% of them singletons. What was sequenced was peripheral blood. All receptors derive from a young man with active or convalescent COVID-19.

The chain recombines TRBV3-1 (or the pseudogene TRBV3-2) with TRBJ1-1; maybe TRBD1 (6 bases). Trimming removed 0 bases at V and 4 bases at J, with 9 bases between. Germline V lookup: CDR1 LGHDT, CDR2 YNNKEL (reference sequence). This CDR3 has 14 residues. The CDR3 here is CASSQDNRATEAFF. CDR3 bases: TGTGCCAGCAGCCAAGATAACAGGGCCACTGAAGCTTTCTTT.

The chain recombines TRBV6-1 with TRBJ1-3; possible D gene TRBD1, 5 bases. The ends were cut back, 2 bases at V and 2 bases at J, with 13 bases in the middle. The CDR3 loop spans 16 amino acids. The germline V gene encodes CDR1 MNHNS and CDR2 SASEGT. The CDR3 nucleotides are TGTGCCAGCAGTGAATTCGGGGGAAATACTGGAAACACCATATATTTT. Amino acid sequence: CASSEFGGNTGNTIYF.

V gene TRBV7-8 combines with J gene TRBJ1-2; the match to TRBD1 covers 8 bases. The CDR3 runs to 15 residues. Germline V gene sequence: CDR1 SGHVS, CDR2 FQNEAQ. J was trimmed by 6 bases and V by 1 base; bases with no gene match: 7. CDR3 loop: CASSLEYTGGNGYTF. In DNA form, the CDR3 reads TGTGCCAGCAGCTTAGAATACACAGGGGGTAATGGCTACACCTTC.

The chain is built from TRBV10-3 and TRBJ2-7; 8 nucleotides agree with TRBD1. The CDR3 sequence is 15 residues long. Germline loops: CDR1 ENHRY, CDR2 SYGVKD. V dropped 5 bases and J dropped 0; count of bases not matched to a gene: 6. CDR3 residues: CAISPTGGSSYEQYF. The CDR3 coding sequence is TGTGCCATCAGTCCCACAGGGGGGAGCTCCTACGAGCAGTACTTC.

This chain connects TRBV4-1 to TRBJ1-3; unclear D gene. The CDR3 is 18 amino acids. V was shortened by 1 base and J by 2 bases, with 18 bases between the two germline ends. Germline lookup yields CDR1 MGHRA and CDR2 YSYEKL. In DNA form, the CDR3 reads TGCGCCAGCAGCCAAGCCGCCAGCCTCTGGAGCGCTGGAAACACCATATATTTT. Amino acid sequence: CASSQAASLWSAGNTIYF.

CDR3 sequence reads: CASSFGGGASNSPLHF. DNA for the CDR3: TGTGCCAGCAGCTTTGGAGGGGGCGCTTCTAATTCACCCCTCCACTTT. The chain links TRBV13 to TRBJ1-6; 7 nucleotides agree with TRBD1. The length of the CDR3 is 16 residues. CDR1 is PRHDT, CDR2 FYEKMQ, per germline (reference sequence). V was pared by 3 bases and J by 6 bases, with 8 bases of the junction left unmatched. Full variable domain (rest looked up from reference TRBV13 and TRBJ1-6): AAGVIQSPRHLIKEKRETATLKCYPIPRHDTVYWYQQGPGQDPQFLISFYEKMQSDKGSIPDRFSAQQFSDYHSELNMSSLELGDSALYFCASSFGGGASNSPLHFGNGTRLTVT.

V and J are TRBV6-6 and TRBJ2-2; D might be TRBD1 (5 bases). Between the trimmed V and J ends, which lost 4 bases and 0 bases, there was a span of 9 bases. The CDR3 is made up of 15 amino acids. CDR1 is MNHNY and CDR2 is SVGAGI in the germline V gene (reference sequence). The CDR3 DNA is TGTGCCAGCAGTTTACAGGACCCGAACACCGGGGAGCTGTTTTTT. It codes for CASSLQDPNTGELFF.

The chain joins TRBV5-1 to TRBJ2-1, with 8 positions matching TRBD2. V shed 0 bases, J shed 7 bases, and the junction held 15 bases outside the gene matches. The CDR3 length is 18 residues. Germline CDR1 SGHRS, CDR2 YFSETQ. The CDR3 loop is CASSLAPGLGPLGNEQFF. In DNA, the CDR3 is TGCGCCAGCAGCTTGGCCCCGGGACTAGGCCCCCTCGGTAATGAGCAGTTCTTC.

V gene TRBV7-9 combines with J gene TRBJ1-1; no reliable D call. The CDR3 runs to 14 residues. With 1 base removed from V and 5 bases from J, the gap between germline ends came to 11 bases. Germline-derived CDR1 and CDR2 are SEHNR and FQNEAQ (reference sequence). CDR3 nucleotides: TGTGCCAGCAGCTTAGGAGCTTCGGGGACTGAAGCTTTCTTT. Its protein is CASSLGASGTEAFF.

The CDR3 bases are TGTGCCAGCAGCTTGCAGGGGAATTCACCCCTCCACTTT. Protein sequence: CASSLQGNSPLHF. This chain connects TRBV5-6 to TRBJ1-6, with D tentatively TRBD1 (6 bases). The CDR3 length is 13 residues. The germline V gene encodes CDR1 SGHDT and CDR2 YYEEEE. V was clipped by 1 base and J by 7 bases, with 6 bases between them.

This clone was recorded only once. The rearrangement uses TRBV5-1 and TRBJ1-2, with D uncertain. CDR1 is SGHRS and CDR2 is YFSETQ in the germline V gene. The CDR3 is 14 amino acids. V was shortened by 0 bases and J by 4 bases, with 10 bases between the two germline ends. CDR3 in amino acids: CASSLEQTSYGYTF. DNA for the CDR3: TGCGCCAGCAGCTTGGAACAGACCAGCTATGGCTACACCTTC.

This clone has only a few counts. This chain links TRBV7-2 with TRBJ1-2; maybe TRBD1 (5 bases). The germline V gene encodes CDR1 SGHTA and CDR2 FQGNSA. Trimming stripped 3 bases from V and 4 bases from J, with 18 bases between. The CDR3 is made up of 16 amino acids. The CDR3 here is CASSFGETDSLYGYTF. The CDR3 nucleotides are TGTGCCAGCAGCTTTGGTGAGACAGACTCTCTCTATGGCTACACCTTC.

The chain couples TRBV7-2 to TRBJ1-5, with D perhaps TRBD1 (6 bases). The CDR3 is made up of 17 amino acids. The V end lost 4 bases, the J end lost 2 bases, and 18 bases lay between the germline ends. The germline V gene has CDR1 SGHTA and CDR2 FQGNSA. DNA for the CDR3: TGTGCCAGCAGCTCCCTCCCCGGACAGTTTGGCAATCAGCCCCAGCATTTT. Translation gives CASSSLPGQFGNQPQHF.

This chain uses TRBV4-3 with TRBJ1-5; 7 bases match TRBD1. J was trimmed by 4 bases and V by 0 bases; bases with no gene match: 6. The CDR3 has 16 amino acids. The germline V gene encodes CDR1 LGHNA and CDR2 YSLEER. DNA for the CDR3: TGCGCCAGCAGCCAAGAACCCCCCAGGGGGAATCAGCCCCAGCATTTT. It is translated as CASSQEPPRGNQPQHF.

This rearrangement joins TRBV6-5 to TRBJ1-5; TRBD1 aligns across 9 bases. Unmatched junction bases numbered 9, after V lost 10 bases and J lost 2 bases. The CDR3 sequence is 15 residues long. Germline-derived CDR1 and CDR2 are MNHEY and SVGAGI. The CDR3 region is CATGRDRDGNQPQHF. The CDR3 DNA sequence: TGTGCCACCGGCCGGGACAGGGACGGCAATCAGCCCCAGCATTTT.

This clone was picked up a small number of times. DNA for the CDR3: TGCAGCGTTAGAGGGAAAGGGTCTGGGGCCAACGTCCTGACTTTC. Its translation: CSVRGKGSGANVLTF. V is TRBV29-1 and J is TRBJ2-6; tentatively, D is TRBD2 (5 bases). V was pared by 5 bases and J by 1 base, with 12 bases between. There are 15 residues in the CDR3. CDR1 is SQVTM and CDR2 is ANQGSEA in the germline V gene.

The genes are TRBV6-5 and TRBJ2-1; 8 bases map to TRBD1. The CDR3 loop spans 16 amino acids. The J segment lost 7 bases and the V segment lost 0 bases, leaving 8 bases of the junction unmatched. CDR1 is MNHEY, CDR2 SVGAGI, per germline. The CDR3 region is CASSYSLWGQENEQFF. The DNA of the CDR3 is TGTGCCAGCAGTTACTCGCTCTGGGGACAGGAGAATGAGCAGTTCTTC.

This clone has only one observation. V usage is TRBV15 and J usage is TRBJ2-7; tentative D call: TRBD1 (5 bases). Germline CDR1 and CDR2: LNHNV and YYDKDF (reference sequence). V dropped 1 base and J dropped 4 bases, with 14 bases sitting between them. There are 15 residues in the CDR3. CDR3 residues: CATSRVWQGLYEQYV. The DNA of the CDR3 is TGTGCCACCAGCAGAGTTTGGCAGGGTCTGTACGAGCAGTACGTC.

Only one count was recorded for this clone. The CDR3 sequence: CASSFTLGQGLYNEKLFF. The CDR3 DNA sequence: TGTGCCAGCAGCTTTACGTTGGGACAGGGGTTATATAATGAAAAACTGTTTTTT. The chain is built from TRBV5-4 and TRBJ1-4, with TRBD1 matching 10 bases. Per germline, CDR1 SGHNT and CDR2 YYREEE (reference sequence). The CDR3 has 18 residues. After removal of 2 bases from V and 4 bases from J, the junction contained 11 bases not matched to a gene.

A single count supports this clone. The chain recombines TRBV5-6 with TRBJ2-1, with 8 positions matching TRBD2. The V gene end was trimmed by 4 bases and the J gene end by 10 bases; junction bases not matched to a gene: 13. The CDR3 runs 15 residues. CDR1 SGHDT and CDR2 YYEEEE come from the germline V gene. The CDR3 sequence: CASSPTSAPMGEQFF. The CDR3 region has the DNA TGTGCCAGCAGCCCGACTAGCGCGCCGATGGGAGAGCAGTTCTTC.

This clone was detected once. This sequence joins TRBV5-1 and TRBJ2-3; TRBD2 might be the D (6 bases). V dropped 4 bases and J dropped 4 bases, with 7 bases sitting between them. Germline assignment: CDR1 SGHRS and CDR2 YFSETQ. This CDR3 is built from 12 residues. The CDR3 reads CASSREADTQYF. The CDR3 DNA follows: TGCGCCAGCAGCAGGGAGGCAGATACGCAGTATTTT.

This chain uses TRBV27 with TRBJ1-5; D is unresolved. This CDR3 has 14 residues. Germline-derived CDR1 and CDR2 are MNHEY and SMNVEV (reference sequence). The ends were cut back, 4 bases at V and 4 bases at J, with 11 bases in the middle. CDR3 bases: TGTGCCAGCAGTTCGACTTTAGGTAATCAGCCCCAGCATTTT. It specifies CASSSTLGNQPQHF.

This rearrangement joins TRBV4-3 to TRBJ2-7, with TRBD1 identical over 8 bases. CDR3 length equals 16 residues. Germline V CDR1 and CDR2: LGHNA, YSLEER. V lost 0 bases, J lost 0 bases, and 4 bases stayed unmatched. The CDR3 sequence: CASSQEGQVSSYEQYF. Written as DNA, the CDR3 is TGCGCCAGCAGCCAAGAGGGACAGGTGAGCTCCTACGAGCAGTACTTC.